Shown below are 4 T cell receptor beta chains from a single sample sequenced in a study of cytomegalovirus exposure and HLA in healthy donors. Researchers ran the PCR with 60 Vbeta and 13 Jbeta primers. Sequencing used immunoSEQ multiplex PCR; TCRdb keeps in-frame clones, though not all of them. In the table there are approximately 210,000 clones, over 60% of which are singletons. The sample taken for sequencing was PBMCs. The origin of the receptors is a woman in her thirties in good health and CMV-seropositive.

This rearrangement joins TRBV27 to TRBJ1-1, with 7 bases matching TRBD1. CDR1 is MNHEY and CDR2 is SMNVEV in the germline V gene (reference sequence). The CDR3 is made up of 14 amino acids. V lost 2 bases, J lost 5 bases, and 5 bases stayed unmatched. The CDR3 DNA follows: TGTGCCAGCAGTTTAGTAACAGGGGCGACTGAAGCTTTCTTT. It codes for CASSLVTGATEAFF.

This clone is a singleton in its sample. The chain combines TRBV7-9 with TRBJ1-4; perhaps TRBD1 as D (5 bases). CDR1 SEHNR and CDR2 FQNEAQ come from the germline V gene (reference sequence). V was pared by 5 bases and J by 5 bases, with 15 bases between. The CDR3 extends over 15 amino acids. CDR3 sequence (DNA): TGTGCCAGCAGCCGAGCGACAGCCGAAAATGAAAAACTGTTTTTT. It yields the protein CASSRATAENEKLFF.

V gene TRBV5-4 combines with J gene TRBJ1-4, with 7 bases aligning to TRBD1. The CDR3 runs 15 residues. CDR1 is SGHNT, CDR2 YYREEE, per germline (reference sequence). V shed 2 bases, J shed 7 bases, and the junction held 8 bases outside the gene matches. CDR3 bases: TGTGCCAGCAGCTTCGCGAGGGGGCTAGGTGAAAAACTGTTTTTT. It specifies CASSFARGLGEKLFF.

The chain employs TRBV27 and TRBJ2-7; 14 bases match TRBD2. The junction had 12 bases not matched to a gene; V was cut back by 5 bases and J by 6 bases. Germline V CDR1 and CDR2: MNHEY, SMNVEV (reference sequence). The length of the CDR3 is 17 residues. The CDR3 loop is CASSPIYVGLAGAEQYF. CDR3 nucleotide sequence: TGTGCCAGCAGTCCAATATACGTGGGACTAGCGGGAGCCGAGCAGTACTTC.